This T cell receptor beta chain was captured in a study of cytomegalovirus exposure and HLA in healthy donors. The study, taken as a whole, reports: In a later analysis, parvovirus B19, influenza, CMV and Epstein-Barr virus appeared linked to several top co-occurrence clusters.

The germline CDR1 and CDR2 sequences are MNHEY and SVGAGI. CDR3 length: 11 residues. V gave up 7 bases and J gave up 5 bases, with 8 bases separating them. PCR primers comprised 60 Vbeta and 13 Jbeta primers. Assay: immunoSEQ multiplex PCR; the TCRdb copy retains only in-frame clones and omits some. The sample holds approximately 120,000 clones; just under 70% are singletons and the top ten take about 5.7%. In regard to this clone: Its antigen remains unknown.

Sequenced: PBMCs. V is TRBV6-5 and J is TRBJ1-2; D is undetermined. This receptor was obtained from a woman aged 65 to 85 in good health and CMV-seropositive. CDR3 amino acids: CASTGLYGYTF. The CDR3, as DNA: TGTGCCAGCACGGGATTGTATGGCTACACCTTC.